The TCR beta chain described here comes from a study of T cell responses to AZD1222 COVID-19 vaccine. About the research overall: Timing groups of about 4 and about 12 weeks for second doses were pooled.

TCRdb's copy holds only in-frame clones and misses some; the assay was immunoSEQ multiplex PCR. Here the sample spans some 120,000 clones, about 90% being singletons. Overall study results and limits: At study baseline, merely six AZD1222 recipients were seropositive. With two AZD1222 doses given, Spike-specific TCR breadth and depth both rose.

To note about this clone: Antigen unknown.

The CDR3 spans 15 residues. Trimming cost V 3 bases and J 5 bases; bases outside gene matches: 6. CDR1 and CDR2 (germline): LGHDT, YNNKEL (reference sequence). This clonotype was obtained from an adult in good health. Sequenced here: peripheral blood, sampled on day 0 of AZD1222 vaccination. This rearrangement joins TRBV3-1 (or the pseudogene TRBV3-2) to TRBJ2-3; 9 bases match TRBD1. This CDR3 reads CASSQGQGRGDTQYF. CDR3 nucleotides: TGTGCCAGCAGCCAGGGACAGGGAAGAGGAGATACGCAGTATTTT.